Shown below are 18 T cell receptor beta chains from a single sample sequenced in a study of response to subunit inactivated influenza vaccine. TCRdb called the RT-PCR reads again in MiXCR, with one record for every CDR3 protein. The sample includes roughly 670,000 distinct CDR3 sequences, less than 15% seen only once; the top ten take 6% to 9.5%. The sample here was PBMCs from blood, taken around 14 days before vaccination. The receptors derive from a man aged 50-60 years who received an inactivated influenza vaccine.

This chain uses TRBV7-2 with TRBJ2-5; TRBD1 might be the D (6 bases). Germline assignment: CDR1 SGHTA and CDR2 FQGNSA. The CDR3 consists of 13 residues. With 9 bases removed from V and 2 bases from J, the gap between germline ends came to 13 bases. CDR3 protein: CASGGRRQETQYF. The CDR3 DNA is TGTGCCAGTGGGGGCCGGAGACAAGAGACCCAGTACTTC.

The V gene is TRBV12-3 or TRBV12-4, the J gene TRBJ2-7, with D unclear. V was clipped by 3 bases and J by 3 bases, with 3 bases between them. The CDR3 has 11 residues. The CDR3 nucleotides read TGTGCCAGCAGTTTTTTCTACGAGCAGTACTTC. This codes for CASSFFYEQYF.

The rearrangement joins TRBV6-5 to TRBJ2-1; 7 bases match TRBD2. Germline V gives CDR1 MNHEY, CDR2 SVGAGI. V was clipped by 0 bases and J by 6 bases; unmatched bases: 11. The CDR3 runs to 17 residues. This CDR3 is CASSYSRLAAGINEQFF. The CDR3 DNA is TGTGCCAGCAGTTACTCGAGGCTAGCGGCAGGGATCAATGAGCAGTTCTTC.

This clonotype was seen a handful of times. The V and J genes are TRBV6-5 and TRBJ2-2; tentatively, D is TRBD1 or TRBD2 (5 bases each). Germline lookup yields CDR1 MNHEY and CDR2 SVGAGI. Trimming left V 2 bases short and J 0 bases short, with 13 bases between. This CDR3 has 17 residues. Written as DNA, the CDR3 is TGTGCCAGCAGTTACACGGGGCGGGCAACGAACACCGGGGAGCTGTTTTTT. Translating gives CASSYTGRATNTGELFF.

The chain links TRBV4-2 to TRBJ2-1, with a weak D call TRBD2 (5 bases). V was trimmed by 0 bases and J by 4 bases, leaving 19 bases between them. The CDR3 totals 18 residues. Germline CDR1 reads LGHNA; CDR2 reads YNFKEQ. CDR3: CASSQEGPRTYGYNEQFF. The CDR3 bases are TGTGCCAGCAGCCAAGAAGGGCCCAGGACTTATGGGTACAATGAGCAGTTCTTC.

The chain uses TRBV4-1 and TRBJ2-1; D remains ambiguous. V was trimmed by 1 base and J by 7 bases, leaving 11 bases between them. Germline V gene sequence: CDR1 MGHRA, CDR2 YSYEKL. This CDR3 is built from 14 residues. CDR3 sequence: CASSQGPLGNEQFF. DNA of the CDR3: TGCGCCAGCAGCCAAGGGCCCTTGGGGAATGAGCAGTTCTTC.

V usage is TRBV11-2 and J usage is TRBJ2-3; 9 nucleotides agree with TRBD1. V shed 9 bases and J 5 bases; nucleotides not matched to a gene: 6. Germline CDR1 SGHAT, CDR2 FQNNGV. The CDR3 length is 13 residues. The CDR3 loop reads CASLGQGIDTQYF. The CDR3 bases are TGTGCCAGTCTAGGACAGGGGATAGATACGCAGTATTTT.

The V call is TRBV5-1, the J call TRBJ2-3, with D possibly called TRBD1 or TRBD2 (5 bases each). The germline V and J ends were trimmed by 3 bases and 2 bases, with 10 bases remaining between them. Germline CDR1 SGHRS, CDR2 YFSETQ. This CDR3 has 14 residues. CDR3 bases: TGCGCCAGCAGCTGGGACGGAAACACAGATACGCAGTATTTT. Translating it yields CASSWDGNTDTQYF. The full variable domain, completed using reference TRBV5-1 and TRBJ2-3, is KAGVTQTPRYLIKTRGQQVTLSCSPISGHRSVSWYQQTPGQGLQFLFEYFSETQRNKGNFPGRFSGRQFSNSRSEMNVSTLELGDSALYLCASSWDGNTDTQYFGPGTRLTVL.

This clonotype was seen more than once but under ten times. This rearrangement joins TRBV25-1 to TRBJ1-4, with a weak D call TRBD1 (6 bases). Trimming removed 1 base from V and 16 bases from J, with 10 bases in between. The CDR3 totals 11 residues. Germline V gives CDR1 MGHDK, CDR2 SYGVNS. The CDR3 bases are TGTGCCAGCAGTGAATCCACAGGGCAGTTTTTT. Residues: CASSESTGQFF.

This clonotype was counted only a few times. The chain uses TRBV7-9 and TRBJ2-3, with D unclear. Germline-derived CDR1 and CDR2 are SEHNR and FQNEAQ (reference sequence). This CDR3 is 12 amino acids long. V lost 2 bases to trimming and J lost 14 bases, with 14 bases between them. The CDR3 loop reads CASSLRHPTAYF. The CDR3 bases are TGTGCCAGCAGCTTAAGACACCCAACGGCGTATTTT.

A few counts support this clonotype. The V call is TRBV7-9, the J call TRBJ2-7; D remains ambiguous. CDR3 length equals 14 residues. Per germline, CDR1 SEHNR and CDR2 FQNEAQ (reference sequence). The V gene lost 5 bases and the J gene lost 2 bases, with 13 bases spanning the gap. CDR3 DNA: TGTGCCAGCAGCCGCCCAGGTGGGCCCTACGAGCAGTACTTC. Translating it yields CASSRPGGPYEQYF. The full variable domain, rest sourced from reference TRBV7-9 and TRBJ2-7, is DTGVSQNPRHKITKRGQNVTFRCDPISEHNRLYWYRQTLGQGPEFLTYFQNEAQLEKSRLLSDRFSAERPKGSFSTLEIQRTEQGDSAMYLCASSRPGGPYEQYFGPGTRLTVT.

This clonotype appeared a few times. This sequence joins TRBV7-6 and TRBJ2-3; the D is unclear. The CDR3 runs to 17 residues. Trimming shortened V by 1 base and J by 0 bases, and 14 bases separated the two germline ends. CDR1 and CDR2 from the germline V gene are SGHVS and FNYEAQ. CDR3 sequence (DNA): TGTGCCAGCAGCTTAGGGGTGCCAGGAGCTAGCACAGATACGCAGTATTTT. It is translated as CASSLGVPGASTDTQYF.

Many counts were recorded for this clonotype. This rearrangement joins TRBV28 to TRBJ1-1, with 11 positions matching TRBD1. Germline-derived CDR1 and CDR2 are MDHEN and SYDVKM. This CDR3 comprises 15 residues. V dropped 6 bases and J dropped 4; count of bases not matched to a gene: 7. CDR3 coding DNA: TGTGCCAGCAGCACCGGACAGGGGGCTTTCACTGAAGCTTTCTTT. Protein sequence: CASSTGQGAFTEAFF.

This clonotype turned up a few times. The chain recombines TRBV6-2 or TRBV6-3 with TRBJ1-4, with D possibly being TRBD1 (5 bases). The V gene lost 6 bases and the J gene lost 5 bases, with 16 bases spanning the gap. Germline CDR1 reads MNHEY; CDR2 reads SVGEGT. CDR3 length: 15 residues. This CDR3 reads CASSRPGRKNEKLFF. DNA of the CDR3: TGTGCCAGCAGCCGACCGGGACGGAAGAATGAAAAACTGTTTTTT.

On this clonotype: A read error may produce the germline difference seen at one junction end. V gene TRBV27 combines with J gene TRBJ2-4; 10 bases are a match to TRBD2. CDR1 and CDR2 from the germline V gene are MNHEY and SMNVEV (reference sequence). This CDR3 is 16 amino acids long. The CDR3 DNA reads TGTGCCAGCAGTTACATAAGCGGGAGGGCCCCGAATCCACTTTATTTC. Translation: CASSYISGRAPNPLYF.

This clonotype appeared a few times. V usage is TRBV7-9 and J usage is TRBJ2-1; no reliable D call. This CDR3 has 14 residues. Trimming stripped 5 bases from V and 6 bases from J, with 14 bases between. CDR1 and CDR2 (germline): SEHNR, FQNEAQ (reference sequence). The CDR3 spells CASSLGSQINEQFF. CDR3 DNA: TGTGCCAGCAGCCTAGGATCACAAATCAATGAGCAGTTCTTC. Variable domain in full (rest from reference TRBV7-9 and TRBJ2-1): DTGVSQNPRHKITKRGQNVTFRCDPISEHNRLYWYRQTLGQGPEFLTYFQNEAQLEKSRLLSDRFSAERPKGSFSTLEIQRTEQGDSAMYLCASSLGSQINEQFFGPGTRLTVL.

This chain's CDR3 is CASSREGLYSYNEQFF. The CDR3 DNA follows: TGTGCCAGCAGCCGTGAGGGGCTTTACTCCTACAATGAGCAGTTCTTC. The rearrangement joins TRBV7-2 to TRBJ2-1; D may match TRBD1 or TRBD2 (5 bases each). The CDR3 loop spans 16 amino acids. Germline V gene data show CDR1 as SGHTA and CDR2 as FQGNSA. Trimming removed 5 bases at V and 0 bases at J, with 14 bases between.

This clonotype appeared many times. The gene calls are TRBV12-3 or TRBV12-4 and TRBJ1-3; the D gene is possibly TRBD1 (5 bases). The length of the CDR3 is 14 residues. Trimming removed 7 bases from V and 4 bases from J, with 14 bases in between. The CDR3: CASKGRKDGNTIYF. Written as DNA, the CDR3 is TGTGCCAGCAAGGGGAGGAAGGACGGAAACACCATATATTTT.